The source of this T cell receptor (beta chain) is a study of blood T cell repertoires in COVID-19. Study in general: Both acute and convalescent COVID-19 samples were obtained from the United States, Italy and Spain. PBMCs, B-cell-depleted T cells, or T cells were the source of the cDNA or gDNA that made up the material.

Original data processing: Reference gene primer amplification gave estimated nucleated cell counts. Measured with immunoSEQ multiplex PCR; TCRdb has only the in-frame clones, and not every one. From that table come the V and J calls and clone size; the DNA was used to work out D and trimming. The sample holds a few hundred thousand clones; around 78% are singletons and the top ten take about 4.3%. CDR3 length: 13 amino acids. The V end lost 4 bases, the J end lost 0 bases, and 6 bases lay between the germline ends. The rearrangement links TRBV12-3 or TRBV12-4 to TRBJ1-1; D not resolved. The sample consisted of peripheral blood. The receptor was isolated from a man between 60 and 75 years old who had recovered from COVID-19. The CDR3, as DNA: TGTGCCAGCAGTTATAACATGAACACTGAAGCTTTCTTT. As protein: CASSYNMNTEAFF.